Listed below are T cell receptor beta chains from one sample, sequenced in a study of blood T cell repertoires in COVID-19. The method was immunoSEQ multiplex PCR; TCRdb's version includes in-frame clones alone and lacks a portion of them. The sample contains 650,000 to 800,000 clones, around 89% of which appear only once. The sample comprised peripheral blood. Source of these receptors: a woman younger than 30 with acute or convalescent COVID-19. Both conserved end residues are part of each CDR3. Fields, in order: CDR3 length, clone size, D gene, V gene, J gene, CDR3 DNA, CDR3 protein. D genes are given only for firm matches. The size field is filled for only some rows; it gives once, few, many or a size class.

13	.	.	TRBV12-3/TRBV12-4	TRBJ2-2	TGTGCCAGCAGTTTACCTTACACCGGGGAGCTGTTTTTT	CASSLPYTGELFF
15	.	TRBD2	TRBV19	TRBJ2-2	TGTGCCAGTAGTGGAGCCGGGGGAGGGACCGGGGAGCTGTTTTTT	CASSGAGGGTGELFF
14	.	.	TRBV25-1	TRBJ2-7	TGTGCCAGCAGTGAAACGGGGTGGTTCTACGAGCAGTACTTC	CASSETGWFYEQYF
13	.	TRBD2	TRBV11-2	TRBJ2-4	TGTGCCAGCAGCTTGGTAACGGCGGGGGGTCGAGACTTC	CASSLVTAGGRDF
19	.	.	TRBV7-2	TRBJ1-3	TGTGCCAGCAGCTTCCAGGGGAATCCCGCGCGACCTTCTGGAAACACCATATATTTT	CASSFQGNPARPSGNTIYF
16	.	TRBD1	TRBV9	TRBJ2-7	TGTGCCAGCAGCGTAGCTAGACAGGGGCTGGTTTACGAGCAGTACTTC	CASSVARQGLVYEQYF
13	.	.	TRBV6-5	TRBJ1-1	TGTGCCAGCAGTACAAATCAGGGTACTGAAGCTTTCTTT	CASSTNQGTEAFF
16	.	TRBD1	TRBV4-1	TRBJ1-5	TGCGCCAGCAGCCCCACGGACAGGGGAAGCAATCAGCCCCAGCATTTT	CASSPTDRGSNQPQHF
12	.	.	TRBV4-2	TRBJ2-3	TGTGCCAGCAGCCAAGATCAAGATACGCAGTATTTT	CASSQDQDTQYF
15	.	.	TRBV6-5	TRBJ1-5	TGTGCCAGCAGTCGCTCCGGGGGATTCAATCAGCCCCAGCATTTT	CASSRSGGFNQPQHF
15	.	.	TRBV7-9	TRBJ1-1	TGTGCCAGCAGCCTCCGGGATCTCCTTAACACTGAAGCTTTCTTT	CASSLRDLLNTEAFF
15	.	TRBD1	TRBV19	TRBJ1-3	TGTGCCAGTAGTACCTCGGGACAGTCTGGAAACACCATATATTTT	CASSTSGQSGNTIYF
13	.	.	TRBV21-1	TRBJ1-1	TGTGCCAGCCCGTCCTCCCTGAACACTGAAGCTTTCTTT	CASPSSLNTEAFF
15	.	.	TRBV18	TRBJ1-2	TGTGCCAGCTCACCACCGGGCTTAGCTAACTATGGCTACACCTTC	CASSPPGLANYGYTF
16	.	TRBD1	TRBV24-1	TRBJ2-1	TGTGCCACCAGTGAACCCGGACAGGGGGAATACAATGAGCAGTTCTTC	CATSEPGQGEYNEQFF
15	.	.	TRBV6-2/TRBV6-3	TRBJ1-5	TGTGCCAGCAGCACGACCGGGAAGCACAATCAGCCCCAGCATTTT	CASSTTGKHNQPQHF
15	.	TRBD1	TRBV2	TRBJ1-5	TGTGCCAGCACGAAAGGACAGGGGGCAACTCAGCCCCAGCATTTT	CASTKGQGATQPQHF
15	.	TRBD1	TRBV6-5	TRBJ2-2	TGTGCCAGCAGTCCCGGGACAGGAAACACCGGGGAGCTGTTTTTT	CASSPGTGNTGELFF
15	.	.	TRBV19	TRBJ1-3	TGTGCCAGTAGTAAAACGACAGCTTCTGGAAACACCATATATTTT	CASSKTTASGNTIYF
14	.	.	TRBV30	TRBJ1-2	TGTGCCTGGTACCGGGGGACGCCGGGTAAGGGCTACACCTTC	CAWYRGTPGKGYTF
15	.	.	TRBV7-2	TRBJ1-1	TGTGCCAGCAGCCCAGCTGGGGGGATGAACACTGAAGCTTTCTTT	CASSPAGGMNTEAFF
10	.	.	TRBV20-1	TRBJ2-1	TGCAGTGCGCATAGTAATGAGCAGTTCTTC	CSAHSNEQFF
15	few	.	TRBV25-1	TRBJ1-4	TGTGCCAGCAGTGAACTCGACAGAGCAGATGAAAAACTGTTTTTT	CASSELDRADEKLFF
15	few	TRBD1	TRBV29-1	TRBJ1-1	TGCAGCGTTGAAGAATTAGGGGGCGCGGGGACTGAAGCTTTCTTT	CSVEELGGAGTEAFF
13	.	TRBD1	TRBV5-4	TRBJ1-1	TGTGCCAGCAGCTCGACAGGGTCAACTGAAGCTTTCTTT	CASSSTGSTEAFF
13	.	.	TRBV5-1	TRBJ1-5	TGCGCCAGCAGCTTGGACGGTAGCACGGCCCAGCATTTT	CASSLDGSTAQHF